A single sample gave rise to the 10 T cell receptor beta chains below, sequenced in a study of blood T cell repertoires in COVID-19. Method: immunoSEQ multiplex PCR; TCRdb's copy keeps in-frame clones and lacks some. The profile shows under 250,000 clones, over 80% of them singletons. Sequencing was performed on peripheral blood. These TCRs come from a human donor in a cohort sampled during active COVID-19.

V and J are TRBV14 and TRBJ1-5; unclear D gene. CDR1 and CDR2 from the germline V gene are SGHDN and FVKESK. V was shortened by 4 bases and J by 1 base, with 8 bases between the two germline ends. The CDR3 runs to 14 residues. The CDR3 loop reads CASSRSGSNQPQHF. DNA for the CDR3: TGTGCCAGCAGCCGTTCGGGAAGCAATCAGCCCCAGCATTTT.

This rearrangement joins TRBV7-2 to TRBJ2-2; D is unresolved. The V gene lost 1 base and the J gene lost 3 bases, with 6 bases spanning the gap. The CDR3 sequence is 14 residues long. From germline, CDR1 is SGHTA and CDR2 FQGNSA. The CDR3 spells CASSLEYYTGELFF. Here the CDR3 DNA reads TGTGCCAGCAGCTTAGAATACTACACCGGGGAGCTGTTTTTT.

The gene calls are TRBV14 and TRBJ2-1, with 7 bases aligning to TRBD1. Germline V gene sequence: CDR1 SGHDN, CDR2 FVKESK. J lost 2 bases, V lost 5 bases, and 6 bases had no gene match. This CDR3 contains 15 residues. CDR3 DNA sequence: TGTGCCAGCAGCTCTCGACAGGGCGCCTACAATGAGCAGTTCTTC. It codes for CASSSRQGAYNEQFF.

The V call is TRBV19, the J call TRBJ2-7; 10 bases line up with TRBD1. Germline lookup yields CDR1 LNHDA and CDR2 SQIVND (reference sequence). The CDR3 extends over 14 amino acids. J lost 5 bases, V lost 5 bases, and 6 bases had no gene match. DNA for the CDR3: TGTGCCAGTAGTTCCGGGACAGGGGTAGACGAGCAGTACTTC. It codes for CASSSGTGVDEQYF.

This clone is a singleton in its sample. V is TRBV5-4 and J is TRBJ2-3, with D tentatively TRBD1 (5 bases). V lost 1 base and J lost 0, with 9 bases in between. The V gene's germline CDR1 is SGHNT and CDR2 YYREEE (reference sequence). The CDR3 runs 15 residues. Written as DNA, the CDR3 is TGTGCCAGCAGCTTGCAGGGCCTTAGCACAGATACGCAGTATTTT. Its translation: CASSLQGLSTDTQYF.

DNA for the CDR3: TGTGCCAGCTCACCCCGGGGGGGTTCGGGCAATGAGCAGTTCTTC. Residues: CASSPRGGSGNEQFF. The genes are TRBV18 and TRBJ2-1; 8 nucleotides match TRBD2. This CDR3 region has 15 residues. Germline assignment: CDR1 KGHSH and CDR2 LQKENI. V lost 3 bases, J lost 6 bases, and 7 bases stayed unmatched.

The chain recombines TRBV6-6 with TRBJ2-3; D is ambiguous. The germline V and J ends were trimmed by 4 bases and 0 bases, with 11 bases remaining between them. The CDR3 length is 15 residues. In germline, CDR1 is MNHNY, CDR2 SVGAGI (reference sequence). CDR3: CASSFADTSTDTQYF. CDR3 bases: TGTGCCAGCAGTTTCGCCGACACTAGCACAGATACGCAGTATTTT.

The genes are TRBV5-1 and TRBJ1-1, with 10 bases identical to TRBD1. CDR3 length: 14 amino acids. V shed 4 bases, J shed 4 bases, and the junction held 4 bases outside the gene matches. CDR1 and CDR2 from the germline V gene are SGHRS and YFSETQ. CDR3 amino acids: CASSAGQGTTEAFF. CDR3 coding DNA: TGCGCCAGCAGCGCGGGACAGGGGACCACTGAAGCTTTCTTT.

The sample holds a few counts of this clone. V and J are TRBV2 and TRBJ2-1; TRBD2 matches at 7 bases. CDR3 size: 13 residues. Germline CDR1 SNHLY, CDR2 FYNNEI. Trimming took 8 bases from V and 9 from J; bases not matched to a gene: 10. The CDR3, as DNA: TGTGCCAGCTACGCGTCGCCGGGGGGTGAGCAGTTCTTC. This encodes CASYASPGGEQFF.

This clone was detected a few times. The J gene is TRBJ2-5, the V gene TRBV5-1; TRBD1 aligns across 8 bases. V gave up 4 bases and J gave up 5 bases; unmatched junction bases: 7. CDR1 SGHRS and CDR2 YFSETQ come from the germline V gene. The CDR3 loop spans 14 amino acids. The chain's CDR3 is CASSADRVGETQYF. CDR3 coding DNA: TGCGCCAGCAGCGCGGACAGGGTCGGGGAGACCCAGTACTTC.